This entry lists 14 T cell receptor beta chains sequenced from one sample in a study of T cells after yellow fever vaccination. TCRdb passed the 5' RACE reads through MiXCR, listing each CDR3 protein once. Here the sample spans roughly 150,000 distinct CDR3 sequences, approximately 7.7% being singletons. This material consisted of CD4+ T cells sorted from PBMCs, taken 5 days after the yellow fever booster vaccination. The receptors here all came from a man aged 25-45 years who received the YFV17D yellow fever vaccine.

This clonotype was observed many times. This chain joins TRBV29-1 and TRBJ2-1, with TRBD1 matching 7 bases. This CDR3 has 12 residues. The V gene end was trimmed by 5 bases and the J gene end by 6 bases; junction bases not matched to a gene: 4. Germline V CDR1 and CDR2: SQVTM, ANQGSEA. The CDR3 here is CSVSDRINEQFF. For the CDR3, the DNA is TGCAGCGTTTCGGACAGGATCAATGAGCAGTTCTTC.

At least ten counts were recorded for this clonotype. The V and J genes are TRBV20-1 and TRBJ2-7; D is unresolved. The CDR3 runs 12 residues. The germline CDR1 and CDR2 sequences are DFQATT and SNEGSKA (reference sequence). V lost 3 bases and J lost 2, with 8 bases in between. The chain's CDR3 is CSASVSAYEQYF. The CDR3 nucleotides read TGCAGTGCTAGTGTATCAGCCTACGAGCAGTACTTC.

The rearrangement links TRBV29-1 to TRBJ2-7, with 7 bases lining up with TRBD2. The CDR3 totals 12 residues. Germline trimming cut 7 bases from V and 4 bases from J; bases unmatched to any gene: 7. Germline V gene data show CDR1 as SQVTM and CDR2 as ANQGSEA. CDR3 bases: TGCAGCGCTAGCGGAGAAACTTACGAGCAGTACTTC. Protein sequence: CSASGETYEQYF.

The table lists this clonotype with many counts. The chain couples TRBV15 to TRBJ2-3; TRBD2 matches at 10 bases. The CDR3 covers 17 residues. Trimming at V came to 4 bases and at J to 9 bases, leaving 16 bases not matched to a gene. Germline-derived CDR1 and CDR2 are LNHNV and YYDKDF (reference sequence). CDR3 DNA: TGTGCCACCAGCATGGATACTAGCGGGAAAAGACTGGGGACGCAGTATTTT. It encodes CATSMDTSGKRLGTQYF.

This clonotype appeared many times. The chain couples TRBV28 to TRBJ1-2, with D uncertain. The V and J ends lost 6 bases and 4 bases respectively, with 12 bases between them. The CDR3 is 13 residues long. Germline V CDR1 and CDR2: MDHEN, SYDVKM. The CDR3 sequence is CASRDSTVYGYTF. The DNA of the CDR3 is TGTGCCAGCAGGGATTCAACAGTCTATGGCTACACCTTC.

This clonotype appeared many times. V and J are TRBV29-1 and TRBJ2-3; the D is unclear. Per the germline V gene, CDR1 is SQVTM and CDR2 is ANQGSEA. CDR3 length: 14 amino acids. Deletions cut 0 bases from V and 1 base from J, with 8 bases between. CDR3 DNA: TGCAGCGTTGAAGAATGGAGCGGCACAGATACGCAGTATTTT. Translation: CSVEEWSGTDTQYF.

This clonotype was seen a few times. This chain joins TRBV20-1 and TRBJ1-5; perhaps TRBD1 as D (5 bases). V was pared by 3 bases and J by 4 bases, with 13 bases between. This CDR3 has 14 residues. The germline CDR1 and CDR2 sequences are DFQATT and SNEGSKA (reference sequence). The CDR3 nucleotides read TGCAGTGCTAGGGTTCCCCAGGGTAATCAGCCCCAGCATTTT. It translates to CSARVPQGNQPQHF.

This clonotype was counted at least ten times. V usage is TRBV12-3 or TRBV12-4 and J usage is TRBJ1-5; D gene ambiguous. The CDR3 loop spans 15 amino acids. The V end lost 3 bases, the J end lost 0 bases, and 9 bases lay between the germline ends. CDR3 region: CASSFTPYSNQPQHF. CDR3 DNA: TGTGCCAGCAGTTTCACGCCTTATAGCAATCAGCCCCAGCATTTT.

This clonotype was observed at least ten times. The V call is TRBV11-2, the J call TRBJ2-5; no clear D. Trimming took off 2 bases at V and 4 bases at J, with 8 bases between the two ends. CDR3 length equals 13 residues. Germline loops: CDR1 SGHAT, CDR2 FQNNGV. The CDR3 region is CASSLSWRETQYF. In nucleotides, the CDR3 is TGTGCCAGCAGCTTAAGCTGGCGAGAGACCCAGTACTTC.

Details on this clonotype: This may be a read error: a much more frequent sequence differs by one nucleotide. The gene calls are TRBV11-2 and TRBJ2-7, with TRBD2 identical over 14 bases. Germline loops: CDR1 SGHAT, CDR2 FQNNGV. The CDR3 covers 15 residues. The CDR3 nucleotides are TGTTCCAGCAGCTTGGGGACTAGCGGGAGTATGAAGCAGTACTTC. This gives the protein CSSSLGTSGSMKQYF.

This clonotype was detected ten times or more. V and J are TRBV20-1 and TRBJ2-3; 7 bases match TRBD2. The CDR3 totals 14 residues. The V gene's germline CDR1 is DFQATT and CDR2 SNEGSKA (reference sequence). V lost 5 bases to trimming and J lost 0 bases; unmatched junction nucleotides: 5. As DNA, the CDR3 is TGCAGTGCTCTCCTAGCGGACAGCACAGATACGCAGTATTTT. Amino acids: CSALLADSTDTQYF.

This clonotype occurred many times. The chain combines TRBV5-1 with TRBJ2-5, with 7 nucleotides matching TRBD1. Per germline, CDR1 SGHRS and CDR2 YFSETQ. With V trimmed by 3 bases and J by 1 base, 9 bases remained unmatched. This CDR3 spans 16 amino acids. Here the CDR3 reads CASSYRTGPLQETQYF. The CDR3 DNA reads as TGCGCCAGCAGCTACCGGACAGGACCCCTCCAAGAGACCCAGTACTTC.

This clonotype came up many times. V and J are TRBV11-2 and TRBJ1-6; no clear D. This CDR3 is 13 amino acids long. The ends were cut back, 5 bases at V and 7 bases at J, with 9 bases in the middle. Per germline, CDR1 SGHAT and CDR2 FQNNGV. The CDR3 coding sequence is TGTGCCAGCAGCCACGAACCGAATTCACCCCTCCACTTT. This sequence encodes CASSHEPNSPLHF.

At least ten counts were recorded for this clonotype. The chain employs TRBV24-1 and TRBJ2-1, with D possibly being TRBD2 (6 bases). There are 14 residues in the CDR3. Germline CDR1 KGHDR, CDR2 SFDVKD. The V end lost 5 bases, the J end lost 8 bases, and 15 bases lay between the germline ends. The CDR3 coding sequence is TGTGCCACCAGTGCCCGGGGGATTAGTTATGAGCAGTTCTTC. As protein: CATSARGISYEQFF.